This paragraph covers one T cell receptor (beta chain) sequence. This entry is derived from a study of blood T cell repertoires in COVID-19. For the study at large: Among Cohort 3 donors, those recovered had two negative PCRs, clearance, or symptom resolution.

This table comes from immunoSEQ multiplex PCR, and its TCRdb copy is limited to in-frame clones, with some not included. The data hold about 360,000 clones, with around 87% observed a single time. CDR1 and CDR2 (germline): SGHKS, YYEKEE (reference sequence). V lost 0 bases to trimming and J lost 1 base, with 10 bases between them. There are 15 residues in the CDR3. V is TRBV5-5 and J is TRBJ1-1, with D uncertain. This receptor was obtained from a man aged 35 to 55 in a cohort exposed to, infected with or recovered from COVID-19 (not recorded which). Sequenced material: PBMCs or T cells enriched from blood (not recorded which). DNA for the CDR3: TGTGCCAGCAGCTTGGCGTTTAACTGGAACACTGAAGCTTTCTTT. Translation: CASSLAFNWNTEAFF. The complete variable domain, with remaining parts taken from reference TRBV5-5 and TRBJ1-1, reads DAGVTQSPTHLIKTRGQQVTLRCSPISGHKSVSWYQQVLGQGPQFIFQYYEKEERGRGNFPDRFSARQFPNYSSELNVNALLLGDSALYLCASSLAFNWNTEAFFGQGTRLTVV.